This T cell receptor (beta chain) was sequenced for a study of blood T cell repertoires in COVID-19. The overall study: Sites in the United States, Italy and Spain provided acute and convalescent COVID-19 samples.

As processed by the authors: Quantification of nucleated cells was approximated via reference gene primer amplification. Assay used: immunoSEQ multiplex PCR; TCRdb lists only in-frame clones, some missing. That table supplies the V and J calls and clone size; D and trimming were determined from the DNA. Of hundreds of thousands of clones listed, around 86% are singletons. The sequence was collected from a woman in her 30s who had recovered from COVID-19. Sequences were obtained from peripheral blood.

CDR3 coding DNA: TGTGCCAGTAGCTGGGACACCTTAGCCAAAAACATTCAGTACTTC. It translates to CASSWDTLAKNIQYF. The genes are TRBV19 and TRBJ2-4; possibly TRBD1 for D (6 bases). Germline CDR1 LNHDA, CDR2 SQIVND (reference sequence). The CDR3 sequence is 15 residues long. Trimming took 6 bases from V and 0 from J, leaving 12 bases between them.